A selection of T cell receptor beta chains follows, all from one sample in a study of shared clonotypes between healthy human individuals. Sequencing used immunoSEQ multiplex PCR; TCRdb keeps in-frame clones, though not all of them. The sample consists of hundreds of thousands of clones, 90% to 96% of them appearing once. What was sequenced was naive CD4+ T cells sorted from blood. Receptors were obtained from a woman in her 30s in good health. Each CDR3 is given with its conserved first and last residue. A D gene is named only where the DNA matches it firmly. Some rows have no size entry. The others give once, few or many, or a class for an expanded clone.

CDR3 length: 18
clone size: once
D gene: NA
V gene: TRBV6-4
J gene: TRBJ1-5
CDR3 protein: CASRDPSGTVYSNQPQHF
CDR3 DNA: TGTGCCAGCAGGGACCCGTCCGGGACGGTTTATAGCAATCAGCCCCAGCATTTT

CDR3 length: 14
clone size: NA
D gene: NA
V gene: TRBV4-1
J gene: TRBJ2-7
CDR3 protein: CASSQAPITYEQYF
CDR3 DNA: TGCGCCAGCAGCCAAGCCCCAATAACCTACGAGCAGTACTTC

CDR3 length: 15
clone size: NA
D gene: TRBD2
V gene: TRBV2
J gene: TRBJ2-7
CDR3 protein: CASSATSGSSYEQYF
CDR3 DNA: TGTGCCAGCAGCGCGACTAGCGGTAGCTCCTACGAGCAGTACTTC

CDR3 length: 13
clone size: NA
D gene: NA
V gene: TRBV28
J gene: TRBJ1-2
CDR3 protein: CATQPGGGSGYTF
CDR3 DNA: TGTGCCACCCAACCGGGAGGTGGTTCTGGCTACACCTTC

CDR3 length: 13
clone size: once
D gene: NA
V gene: TRBV5-1
J gene: TRBJ2-7
CDR3 protein: CASSLEGQTEQYF
CDR3 DNA: TGCGCCAGCAGCTTGGAAGGGCAGACCGAGCAGTACTTC

CDR3 length: 14
clone size: once
D gene: TRBD2
V gene: TRBV28
J gene: TRBJ2-7
CDR3 protein: CASGPSGSRNEQYF
CDR3 DNA: TGTGCCAGCGGGCCTAGCGGGAGCAGAAACGAGCAGTACTTC

CDR3 length: 14
clone size: NA
D gene: NA
V gene: TRBV5-1
J gene: TRBJ2-5
CDR3 protein: CASSLGTWGETQYF
CDR3 DNA: TGCGCCAGCAGCTTAGGGACTTGGGGGGAGACCCAGTACTTC

CDR3 length: 13
clone size: few
D gene: TRBD2
V gene: TRBV5-1
J gene: TRBJ2-7
CDR3 protein: CASSLEASGRKDF
CDR3 DNA: TGCGCCAGCAGCTTGGAGGCTAGCGGGAGGAAGGACTTC

CDR3 length: 13
clone size: NA
D gene: NA
V gene: TRBV5-1
J gene: TRBJ2-2
CDR3 protein: CASSTSVTGELFF
CDR3 DNA: TGCGCCAGCAGTACCTCGGTGACCGGGGAGCTGTTTTTT

CDR3 length: 15
clone size: once
D gene: TRBD1
V gene: TRBV5-1
J gene: TRBJ1-2
CDR3 protein: CASSNDRVPNYGYTF
CDR3 DNA: TGCGCCAGCAGCAATGACAGGGTCCCTAACTATGGCTACACCTTC

CDR3 length: 12
clone size: NA
D gene: NA
V gene: TRBV6-1
J gene: TRBJ1-2
CDR3 protein: CASDRPNYGYTF
CDR3 DNA: TGTGCCAGCGACCGACCGAACTATGGCTACACCTTC

CDR3 length: 14
clone size: once
D gene: NA
V gene: TRBV28
J gene: TRBJ1-4
CDR3 protein: CASAPGPLNEKLFF
CDR3 DNA: TGTGCCAGCGCGCCGGGACCGCTGAATGAAAAACTGTTTTTT

CDR3 length: 13
clone size: NA
D gene: TRBD2
V gene: TRBV10-3
J gene: TRBJ2-7
CDR3 protein: CAIKEGLAHEQYF
CDR3 DNA: TGTGCCATCAAAGAGGGACTAGCTCACGAGCAGTACTTC

CDR3 length: 13
clone size: NA
D gene: NA
V gene: TRBV10-3
J gene: TRBJ1-1
CDR3 protein: CATSSGGNTEAFF
CDR3 DNA: TGTGCCACCTCTTCAGGCGGGAACACTGAAGCTTTCTTT

CDR3 length: 15
clone size: NA
D gene: TRBD1
V gene: TRBV5-1
J gene: TRBJ2-7
CDR3 protein: CASSEGQDLPGREYF
CDR3 DNA: TGCGCCAGCAGCGAGGGACAGGACCTCCCCGGGCGCGAGTACTTC

CDR3 length: 15
clone size: NA
D gene: TRBD2
V gene: TRBV10-2
J gene: TRBJ2-5
CDR3 protein: CASSDTSGNQETQYF
CDR3 DNA: TGCGCCAGCAGTGACACTAGCGGGAACCAAGAGACCCAGTACTTC

CDR3 length: 14
clone size: NA
D gene: TRBD1
V gene: TRBV6-1
J gene: TRBJ1-1
CDR3 protein: CASSGTGGGTEAFF
CDR3 DNA: TGTGCCAGCAGTGGGACAGGGGGTGGAACTGAAGCTTTCTTT

CDR3 length: 12
clone size: NA
D gene: NA
V gene: TRBV28
J gene: TRBJ2-7
CDR3 protein: CASSPEPYEQYF
CDR3 DNA: TGTGCCAGCAGTCCAGAGCCCTACGAGCAGTACTTC

CDR3 length: 12
clone size: NA
D gene: NA
V gene: TRBV28
J gene: TRBJ1-5
CDR3 protein: CASSHRHQPQHF
CDR3 DNA: TGTGCCAGCTCACACAGGCATCAGCCCCAGCATTTT

CDR3 length: 14
clone size: NA
D gene: NA
V gene: TRBV7-9
J gene: TRBJ1-5
CDR3 protein: CASSQGQYNQPQHF
CDR3 DNA: TGTGCCAGCTCTCAAGGACAGTACAATCAGCCCCAGCATTTT

CDR3 length: 14
clone size: NA
D gene: NA
V gene: TRBV5-4
J gene: TRBJ2-7
CDR3 protein: CASRSGSRGDEQYF
CDR3 DNA: TGTGCCAGCAGGTCAGGGAGTAGGGGAGACGAGCAGTACTTC

CDR3 length: 13
clone size: NA
D gene: NA
V gene: TRBV6-6
J gene: TRBJ1-3
CDR3 protein: CASSYLARNTIYF
CDR3 DNA: TGTGCCAGCAGTTACCTTGCCCGAAACACCATATATTTT

CDR3 length: 14
clone size: NA
D gene: NA
V gene: TRBV18
J gene: TRBJ1-5
CDR3 protein: CASSLDPSNQPQHF
CDR3 DNA: TGTGCCAGCTCTCTGGACCCTAGCAATCAGCCCCAGCATTTT

CDR3 length: 11
clone size: NA
D gene: NA
V gene: TRBV5-1
J gene: TRBJ1-1
CDR3 protein: CASSKDREAFF
CDR3 DNA: TGCGCCAGCAGCAAGGACAGAGAAGCTTTCTTT

CDR3 length: 14
clone size: NA
D gene: TRBD1
V gene: TRBV27
J gene: TRBJ2-2
CDR3 protein: CASRWGQDPGELFF
CDR3 DNA: TGTGCCAGCAGATGGGGACAGGACCCCGGGGAGCTGTTTTTT

CDR3 length: 15
clone size: NA
D gene: TRBD2
V gene: TRBV28
J gene: TRBJ2-5
CDR3 protein: CASSLGGTSQETQYF
CDR3 DNA: TGTGCCAGCAGCTTGGGGGGGACTTCCCAAGAGACCCAGTACTTC

CDR3 length: 14
clone size: NA
D gene: TRBD1
V gene: TRBV4-2
J gene: TRBJ1-2
CDR3 protein: CASSLPRQGLGYTF
CDR3 DNA: TGTGCCAGCAGCTTGCCGCGACAGGGGCTTGGCTACACCTTC

CDR3 length: 12
clone size: NA
D gene: NA
V gene: TRBV5-6
J gene: TRBJ2-7
CDR3 protein: CASSLSAYEQYF
CDR3 DNA: TGTGCCAGCAGCTTGTCAGCCTACGAGCAGTACTTC

CDR3 length: 13
clone size: NA
D gene: NA
V gene: TRBV2
J gene: TRBJ1-5
CDR3 protein: CASTGRGNQPQHF
CDR3 DNA: TGTGCCAGCACTGGGAGGGGCAATCAGCCCCAGCATTTT

CDR3 length: 12
clone size: NA
D gene: NA
V gene: TRBV28
J gene: TRBJ2-7
CDR3 protein: CASSSLGYEQYF
CDR3 DNA: TGTGCCAGCAGTTCCTTGGGCTACGAGCAGTACTTC

CDR3 length: 14
clone size: NA
D gene: NA
V gene: TRBV4-2
J gene: TRBJ1-5
CDR3 protein: CASSQEGAWQPQHF
CDR3 DNA: TGTGCCAGCAGCCAAGAAGGGGCTTGGCAGCCCCAGCATTTT

CDR3 length: 13
clone size: few
D gene: NA
V gene: TRBV4-2
J gene: TRBJ1-2
CDR3 protein: CASSQDGVYGYTF
CDR3 DNA: TGTGCCAGCAGCCAAGATGGGGTGTATGGCTACACCTTC

CDR3 length: 11
clone size: NA
D gene: NA
V gene: TRBV29-1
J gene: TRBJ1-2
CDR3 protein: CSVGTNYGYTF
CDR3 DNA: TGCAGCGTTGGGACTAACTATGGCTACACCTTC

CDR3 length: 14
clone size: NA
D gene: TRBD2
V gene: TRBV11-2
J gene: TRBJ2-7
CDR3 protein: CASSQTSGPYEQYF
CDR3 DNA: TGTGCCAGCAGCCAGACTAGCGGACCCTACGAGCAGTACTTC

CDR3 length: 15
clone size: NA
D gene: TRBD1
V gene: TRBV4-1
J gene: TRBJ1-1
CDR3 protein: CASSQADRVNTEAFF
CDR3 DNA: TGCGCCAGCAGCCAAGCTGACAGGGTGAACACTGAAGCTTTCTTT

CDR3 length: 18
clone size: NA
D gene: TRBD1
V gene: TRBV19
J gene: TRBJ1-5
CDR3 protein: CASSIVIFAGGGNQPQHF
CDR3 DNA: TGTGCCAGTAGTATCGTTATATTTGCAGGGGGAGGCAATCAGCCCCAGCATTTT

CDR3 length: 15
clone size: NA
D gene: NA
V gene: TRBV28
J gene: TRBJ2-3
CDR3 protein: CASSFPGASTDTQYF
CDR3 DNA: TGTGCCAGCAGTTTTCCCGGGGCTAGCACAGATACGCAGTATTTT

CDR3 length: 16
clone size: NA
D gene: NA
V gene: TRBV10-3
J gene: TRBJ2-5
CDR3 protein: CAISERGMRDSPLQYF
CDR3 DNA: TGTGCCATCAGTGAGCGGGGGATGAGGGACAGCCCCTTGCAGTACTTC

CDR3 length: 15
clone size: NA
D gene: TRBD1
V gene: TRBV7-9
J gene: TRBJ1-1
CDR3 protein: CASRPRGQLNTEAFF
CDR3 DNA: TGTGCCAGCAGACCTAGGGGACAGTTGAACACTGAAGCTTTCTTT

CDR3 length: 13
clone size: NA
D gene: TRBD1
V gene: TRBV7-3
J gene: TRBJ1-3
CDR3 protein: CASSLDRGNTIYF
CDR3 DNA: TGTGCCAGCAGCCTGGACAGGGGAAACACCATATATTTT

CDR3 length: 14
clone size: NA
D gene: NA
V gene: TRBV6-1
J gene: TRBJ1-5
CDR3 protein: CASSEGVGRQPQHF
CDR3 DNA: TGTGCCAGCAGTGAAGGAGTTGGTCGGCAGCCCCAGCATTTT

CDR3 length: 15
clone size: NA
D gene: NA
V gene: TRBV9
J gene: TRBJ2-5
CDR3 protein: CASSVGGGRVETQYF
CDR3 DNA: TGTGCCAGCAGCGTAGGAGGGGGTCGGGTCGAGACCCAGTACTTC

CDR3 length: 11
clone size: NA
D gene: NA
V gene: TRBV11-2
J gene: TRBJ1-3
CDR3 protein: CASSRGNTIYF
CDR3 DNA: TGTGCCAGCAGTCGAGGAAACACCATATATTTT

CDR3 length: 14
clone size: NA
D gene: NA
V gene: TRBV18
J gene: TRBJ2-1
CDR3 protein: CASSPRVTRNEQFF
CDR3 DNA: TGTGCCAGCTCACCACGGGTTACGAGGAATGAGCAGTTCTTC

CDR3 length: 15
clone size: once
D gene: NA
V gene: TRBV11-3
J gene: TRBJ2-2
CDR3 protein: CASSFTGGVTGELFF
CDR3 DNA: TGTGCCAGCAGCTTTACAGGCGGAGTCACCGGGGAGCTGTTTTTT

CDR3 length: 17
clone size: NA
D gene: NA
V gene: TRBV4-1
J gene: TRBJ1-5
CDR3 protein: CASSQDLISISNQPQHF
CDR3 DNA: TGCGCCAGCAGCCAAGATCTGATTAGCATTAGCAATCAGCCCCAGCATTTT

CDR3 length: 14
clone size: NA
D gene: NA
V gene: TRBV7-9
J gene: TRBJ2-3
CDR3 protein: CASSLLPLTDTQYF
CDR3 DNA: TGTGCCAGCAGCTTACTACCATTGACAGATACGCAGTATTTT

CDR3 length: 13
clone size: NA
D gene: NA
V gene: TRBV10-3
J gene: TRBJ1-1
CDR3 protein: CAISESDSAEAFF
CDR3 DNA: TGTGCCATCAGTGAGTCTGACAGTGCTGAAGCTTTCTTT

CDR3 length: 17
clone size: NA
D gene: NA
V gene: TRBV5-1
J gene: TRBJ2-3
CDR3 protein: CASSRPLQAASTDTQYF
CDR3 DNA: TGCGCCAGCAGCCGACCCTTACAGGCGGCTAGCACAGATACGCAGTATTTT

CDR3 length: 14
clone size: NA
D gene: NA
V gene: TRBV19
J gene: TRBJ2-7
CDR3 protein: CASSYQSASYEQYF
CDR3 DNA: TGTGCCAGTAGTTACCAGAGTGCGTCCTACGAGCAGTACTTC

CDR3 length: 12
clone size: NA
D gene: NA
V gene: TRBV2
J gene: TRBJ1-2
CDR3 protein: CASAHPNYGYTF
CDR3 DNA: TGTGCCAGCGCACACCCGAACTATGGCTACACCTTC

CDR3 length: 16
clone size: NA
D gene: TRBD1
V gene: TRBV4-2
J gene: TRBJ2-7
CDR3 protein: CASSQVPGQGPYEQYF
CDR3 DNA: TGTGCCAGCAGCCAAGTCCCGGGACAGGGACCCTACGAGCAGTACTTC

CDR3 length: 12
clone size: NA
D gene: NA
V gene: TRBV6-5
J gene: TRBJ1-5
CDR3 protein: CASSLLRKPQHF
CDR3 DNA: TGTGCCAGCAGTCTCTTGCGAAAGCCCCAGCATTTT

CDR3 length: 16
clone size: once
D gene: TRBD1
V gene: TRBV19
J gene: TRBJ2-6
CDR3 protein: CASSSDRVSGANVLTF
CDR3 DNA: TGTGCCAGTAGTTCGGACAGGGTCTCTGGGGCCAACGTCCTGACTTTC

CDR3 length: 16
clone size: NA
D gene: TRBD1
V gene: TRBV6-5
J gene: TRBJ2-1
CDR3 protein: CASSYSWTGIYNEQFF
CDR3 DNA: TGTGCCAGCAGTTACTCGTGGACAGGGATCTACAATGAGCAGTTCTTC

CDR3 length: 14
clone size: NA
D gene: TRBD1
V gene: TRBV5-1
J gene: TRBJ1-2
CDR3 protein: CASTRGQGNYGYTF
CDR3 DNA: TGCGCCAGCACTAGAGGACAGGGAAACTATGGCTACACCTTC

CDR3 length: 13
clone size: NA
D gene: NA
V gene: TRBV27
J gene: TRBJ1-5
CDR3 protein: CASSTRGGEPQHF
CDR3 DNA: TGTGCCAGCAGTACCAGGGGTGGTGAGCCCCAGCATTTT

CDR3 length: 13
clone size: NA
D gene: TRBD1
V gene: TRBV10-1
J gene: TRBJ2-7
CDR3 protein: CASSGQGRSEQYF
CDR3 DNA: TGCGCCAGCAGCGGACAGGGTCGGTCCGAGCAGTACTTC

CDR3 length: 16
clone size: NA
D gene: NA
V gene: TRBV9
J gene: TRBJ2-2
CDR3 protein: CASSGPRWGRNGELFF
CDR3 DNA: TGTGCCAGCAGCGGACCCAGGTGGGGGAGGAACGGGGAGCTGTTTTTT

CDR3 length: 11
clone size: NA
D gene: NA
V gene: TRBV28
J gene: TRBJ2-3
CDR3 protein: CASSGFNTQYF
CDR3 DNA: TGTGCCAGCAGTGGATTCAATACGCAGTATTTT